The 19 T cell receptor beta chains in this list originate from one sample, sequenced in a study of cytomegalovirus exposure and HLA in healthy donors. Amplification used 60 Vbeta primers and 13 Jbeta primers. Some clones are missing from TCRdb's copy, which holds only in-frame ones; the method was immunoSEQ multiplex PCR. The data contain about 120,000 clones, about 9.4% of them singletons. What was sequenced was PBMCs. The receptors come from a woman between 35 and 50 years old in good health and CMV-seropositive.

V and J are TRBV6-5 and TRBJ2-5; D is possibly TRBD2 (6 bases). The DNA end is a closer match to TRBJ2-7, so the J assignment may be wrong. The CDR3 length is 11 residues. CDR1 is MNHEY and CDR2 is SVGAGI in the germline V gene. The DNA of the CDR3 is TGTGCCAGCAGGGGGGGTTACGAGCAGTACTTC. Encoded protein: CASRGGYEQYF.

Written as DNA, the CDR3 is TGTGCCAGCGGACCCGGGACAGGGTTTGGGGCCAACGTCCTGACTTTC. It codes for CASGPGTGFGANVLTF. The chain combines TRBV5-6 with TRBJ2-6; 9 bases line up with TRBD1. The CDR3 has 16 amino acids. Germline CDR1 SGHDT, CDR2 YYEEEE. Germline trimming cut 7 bases from V and 3 bases from J; bases unmatched to any gene: 8. The whole variable domain, filled in from reference TRBV5-6 and TRBJ2-6, reads DAGVTQSPTHLIKTRGQQVTLRCSPKSGHDTVSWYQQALGQGPQFIFQYYEEEERQRGNFPDRFSGHQFPNYSSELNVNALLLGDSALYLCASGPGTGFGANVLTFGAGSRLTVL.

A few counts support this clone. This rearrangement joins TRBV7-2 to TRBJ1-1; TRBD1 agrees at 7 bases. CDR1 and CDR2 from the germline V gene are SGHTA and FQGNSA. This CDR3 region has 17 residues. Unmatched junction bases numbered 12, after V lost 1 base and J lost 4 bases. The CDR3 region is CASSLGPPTGMGTEAFF. The CDR3 bases are TGTGCCAGCAGCTTAGGGCCCCCGACAGGGATGGGCACTGAAGCTTTCTTT. Together with reference TRBV7-2 and TRBJ1-1, the CDR3 gives the full variable domain: GAGVSQSPSNKVTEKGKDVELRCDPISGHTALYWYRQSLGQGLEFLIYFQGNSAPDKSGLPSDRFSAERTGGSVSTLTIQRTQQEDSAVYLCASSLGPPTGMGTEAFFGQGTRLTVV.

This clone was counted a few times. The J gene is TRBJ1-5, the V gene TRBV2; D is possibly TRBD1 (5 bases). CDR3 length: 16 amino acids. Germline CDR1 SNHLY, CDR2 FYNNEI. V was pared by 8 bases and J by 0 bases, with 17 bases between. The CDR3 coding sequence is TGTGCCAGCTCCGGAGGGGTGACTTATAGCAATCAGCCCCAGCATTTT. It is translated as CASSGGVTYSNQPQHF.

The gene calls are TRBV19 and TRBJ1-2; D may be TRBD1 (6 bases). V lost 4 bases and J 5 bases, leaving 17 bases between the germline ends. CDR1 is LNHDA and CDR2 is SQIVND in the germline V gene (reference sequence). This CDR3 has 15 residues. CDR3 region: CASSTHKDRPYGYTF. CDR3 DNA: TGTGCCAGTAGTACCCACAAAGACAGGCCTTATGGCTACACCTTC.

The chain is built from TRBV5-6 and TRBJ2-1, with 9 bases matching TRBD1. CDR1 and CDR2 (germline): SGHDT, YYEEEE. The CDR3 contains 14 residues. Trimming took 2 bases from V and 6 from J; bases not matched to a gene: 3. The CDR3 is CASSFGTGFNEQFF. The CDR3 DNA follows: TGTGCCAGCAGCTTCGGGACAGGGTTCAATGAGCAGTTCTTC.

This chain joins TRBV7-9 and TRBJ2-5, with 8 bases aligning to TRBD2. The CDR3 covers 14 residues. V shed 4 bases and J 1 base; nucleotides not matched to a gene: 2. Germline loops: CDR1 SEHNR, CDR2 FQNEAQ (reference sequence). The CDR3 sequence is CASSSAGAQETQYF. CDR3 nucleotide sequence: TGTGCCAGCAGCTCAGCGGGGGCCCAAGAGACCCAGTACTTC.

This clone came up a few times. The chain is built from TRBV5-1 and TRBJ1-3, with unresolved D. Trimming removed 4 bases at V and 0 bases at J, with 8 bases between. This CDR3 has 14 amino acids. CDR1 and CDR2 from the germline V gene are SGHRS and YFSETQ. The CDR3 region has the DNA TGCGCCAGCAGCCAAGAGGCCTCTGGAAACACCATATATTTT. Translating it yields CASSQEASGNTIYF. Looking up the rest from reference TRBV5-1 and TRBJ1-3 gives the full variable domain: KAGVTQTPRYLIKTRGQQVTLSCSPISGHRSVSWYQQTPGQGLQFLFEYFSETQRNKGNFPGRFSGRQFSNSRSEMNVSTLELGDSALYLCASSQEASGNTIYFGEGSWLTVV.

This chain connects TRBV6-5 to TRBJ1-6; 9 positions match TRBD1. This CDR3 spans 14 amino acids. Germline assignment: CDR1 MNHEY and CDR2 SVGAGI. Trimming at V came to 7 bases and at J to 9 bases, leaving 7 bases not matched to a gene. CDR3: CASNPQGAGSPLHF. The CDR3 nucleotides read TGTGCCAGCAATCCACAGGGGGCAGGTTCACCCCTCCACTTT.

The chain combines TRBV7-9 with TRBJ1-1; the D is unclear. Looked up from germline, CDR1 is SEHNR and CDR2 is FQNEAQ (reference sequence). CDR3 size: 16 residues. The V end was cut by 5 bases, the J end by 0 bases, with 16 bases between. For the CDR3, the DNA is TGTGCCAGCAGCAACGGTGCGGGGTACGTGAACACTGAAGCTTTCTTT. Translating it yields CASSNGAGYVNTEAFF.

This clone appeared a few times. The rearrangement uses TRBV28 and TRBJ2-2; the D gene is possibly TRBD2 (6 bases). Trimming removed 11 bases at V and 6 bases at J, with 10 bases between. CDR1 MDHEN and CDR2 SYDVKM come from the germline V gene. There are 11 residues in the CDR3. The CDR3 region is CAAGYAGELFF. CDR3 DNA sequence: TGTGCCGCGGGATACGCCGGGGAGCTGTTTTTT. The full variable domain, its missing parts supplied by reference TRBV28 and TRBJ2-2, is DVKVTQSSRYLVKRTGEKVFLECVQDMDHENMFWYRQDPGLGLRLIYFSYDVKMKEKGDIPEGYSVSREKKERFSLILESASTNQTSMYLCAAGYAGELFFGEGSRLTVL.

This clone was picked up a small number of times. The J gene is TRBJ1-2, the V gene TRBV6-6; 9 nucleotides align to TRBD1. Germline CDR1 is MNHNY and CDR2 is SVGAGI (reference sequence). CDR3 length: 12 amino acids. Trimming cost V 4 bases and J 8 bases; bases outside gene matches: 2. The CDR3 sequence: CASSLGTGGYTF. The CDR3 coding sequence is TGTGCCAGCAGTTTGGGGACAGGGGGCTACACCTTC.

This clone came up a few times. The gene calls are TRBV30 and TRBJ2-5, with D possibly being TRBD1 (6 bases). This CDR3 has 16 amino acids. V was cut by 0 bases and J by 2 bases, with 16 bases left in between. Germline assignment: CDR1 GTSNPN and CDR2 SVGIG (reference sequence). CDR3 loop: CAWSVQYWQGQETQYF. The CDR3 nucleotides are TGTGCCTGGAGTGTACAGTATTGGCAGGGGCAAGAGACCCAGTACTTC. Variable domain in full (rest from reference TRBV30 and TRBJ2-5): SQTIHQWPATLVQPVGSPLSLECTVEGTSNPNLYWYRQAAGRGLQLLFYSVGIGQISSEVPQNLSASRPQDRQFILSSKKLLLSDSGFYLCAWSVQYWQGQETQYFGPGTRLLVL.

This clone was seen only a few times. V is TRBV6-1 and J is TRBJ1-2; D gene unclear. The CDR3 extends over 14 amino acids. V was pared by 4 bases and J by 8 bases, with 17 bases between. The V gene's germline CDR1 is MNHNS and CDR2 SASEGT. DNA for the CDR3: TGTGCCAGCAGTGTAGTCGGAGGGCTGAGAGGCTACACCTTC. Protein: CASSVVGGLRGYTF.

The rearrangement joins TRBV13 to TRBJ1-2, with 7 bases fitting TRBD1. This CDR3 region has 14 residues. J was trimmed by 4 bases and V by 0 bases; bases with no gene match: 2. Germline V lookup: CDR1 PRHDT, CDR2 FYEKMQ (reference sequence). The CDR3 DNA reads as TGTGCCAGCAGCTTAGGGACAGGGAGCTATGGCTACACCTTC. Translating it yields CASSLGTGSYGYTF.

This clone was observed a handful of times. V usage is TRBV30 and J usage is TRBJ2-7; perhaps TRBD1 as D (6 bases). The CDR3 runs to 16 residues. Germline lookup yields CDR1 GTSNPN and CDR2 SVGIG (reference sequence). Between the trimmed V and J ends, which lost 0 bases and 3 bases, there was a span of 18 bases. The CDR3 loop is CAWSVPPPGQYYEQYF. DNA of the CDR3: TGTGCCTGGAGTGTTCCCCCACCGGGACAATACTACGAGCAGTACTTC.

In this sample, this clone turned up a few times. It is likely a read error, because the conserved phenylalanine at the end of the CDR3 is missing. This chain joins TRBV5-1 and TRBJ2-7; 7 bases are shared with TRBD2. CDR1 and CDR2 (germline): SGHRS, YFSETQ. The junction had 9 bases not matched to a gene; V was cut back by 4 bases and J by 5 bases. This CDR3 has 14 residues. The CDR3 DNA is TGCGCCAGCAGCGATGGCGGGGGTCTCGACGAGCAGTACCTC. As protein: CASSDGGGLDEQYL.

The table lists this clone with a few counts. This chain links TRBV30 with TRBJ1-1; the match to TRBD1 covers 7 bases. V lost 5 bases to trimming and J lost 1 base; unmatched junction nucleotides: 10. Germline CDR1 and CDR2: GTSNPN and SVGIG (reference sequence). CDR3 size: 15 residues. CDR3 nucleotides: TGTGCCTGGGAAGAGACAGGGCGGCCGAACACTGAAGCTTTCTTT. Its protein product is CAWEETGRPNTEAFF.

This clone turned up a few times. The genes are TRBV18 and TRBJ1-1; TRBD1 aligns across 9 bases. Germline-derived CDR1 and CDR2 are KGHSH and LQKENI. J was trimmed by 7 bases and V by 4 bases; bases with no gene match: 13. The CDR3 runs 16 residues. Here the CDR3 DNA reads TGTGCCAGCTCACTCATGTCCGGGGACAGGGCAGGTGAAGCTTTCTTT. Translated, it gives CASSLMSGDRAGEAFF.